The T cell receptor beta chain described here comes from a study of response to subunit inactivated influenza vaccine. This clonotype was counted only a few times. Its antigen remains unidentified. Germline CDR1 and CDR2: MNHEY and SVGEGT. Trimming removed 1 base at V and 4 bases at J, with 11 bases between. The CDR3 covers 14 residues. Study-level points and caveats: The authors offered the suggestion that each seasonal influenza vaccination recruits few new T cells.

TCRdb passed the RT-PCR reads through MiXCR, listing each CDR3 protein once. The sample has about 650,000 distinct CDR3 sequences, roughly 15% seen once. The material sequenced was PBMCs from blood, taken 14 to 15 days before vaccination. The chain joins TRBV6-2 or TRBV6-3 to TRBJ2-7, with D possibly TRBD1 on 5 matching bases. The TCR comes from a man over 45 who received an inactivated influenza vaccine. The CDR3 is CASSYFDRPYEQYF. The CDR3 DNA reads as TGTGCCAGCAGTTACTTCGACAGACCGTACGAGCAGTACTTC.